One and the same sample provided the 12 T cell receptor beta chains below, sequenced in a study of blood T cells in healthy people across ages. Using a J-beta primer mix together with a sample-barcoded 5' primer, a second PCR was run for roughly 6 to 12 cycles. A single record per CDR3 protein comes from TCRdb applying MiXCR to the 5' RACE reads. The data show 650,000 to 700,000 distinct CDR3 sequences, 45% to 60% seen once. Sample: blood. The receptors derive from a woman of 80 years or more in good health.

This clonotype was recorded a few times. The rearrangement links TRBV3-1 to TRBJ2-2; 9 bases are shared with TRBD2. The CDR3 runs 15 residues. Per the germline V gene, CDR1 is LGHDT and CDR2 is YNNKEL (reference sequence). Trimming took 5 bases from V and 4 from J; bases not matched to a gene: 5. CDR3 sequence reads: CASSGTSSATGELFF. CDR3 coding DNA: TGTGCCAGCAGCGGGACTAGCTCGGCCACCGGGGAGCTGTTTTTT.

About this clonotype itself: This could be a read error, since a much larger clone is one nucleotide away. The V gene is TRBV5-1, the J gene TRBJ2-7; D remains unclear. The CDR3 length is 14 residues. From germline, CDR1 is SGHRS and CDR2 YFSETQ. With 0 bases removed from V and 6 bases from J, the gap between germline ends came to 13 bases. Here the CDR3 reads CASSLETQRSEQYF. The CDR3, as DNA: TGCGCCAGCAGCTTGGAGACACAGCGTTCCGAGCAGTACTTC.

This clonotype appeared many times. The chain links TRBV7-3 to TRBJ2-1; no clear D. CDR1 is SGHTA, CDR2 FQGTGA, per germline. This CDR3 has 14 amino acids. The V end was cut by 1 base, the J end by 0 bases, with 4 bases between. The DNA for the CDR3 is TGTGCCAGCAGCTTAAGGGACTCCTACAATGAGCAGTTCTTC. It is translated as CASSLRDSYNEQFF.

The chain carries TRBV29-1 and TRBJ1-1; no firm D call. Between the trimmed V and J ends, which lost 0 bases and 4 bases, there was a span of 12 bases. Per the germline V gene, CDR1 is SQVTM and CDR2 is ANQGSEA. CDR3 size: 14 residues. This CDR3 is CSVEEGSLRTEAFF. CDR3 in DNA: TGCAGCGTTGAAGAGGGCAGTCTACGCACTGAAGCTTTCTTT.

About this clonotype itself: A read error may be the cause here, since a much bigger clone is one base away. V usage is TRBV6-4 and J usage is TRBJ2-5; 10 bases are a match to TRBD2. The CDR3 covers 15 residues. Germline assignment: CDR1 MRHNA and CDR2 SNTAGT. The CDR3 protein is CASSVTSGNLETRYF. CDR3 nucleotide sequence: TGTGCCAGCAGTGTCACTAGCGGGAATTTAGAGACCCGGTACTTC.

For the CDR3, the DNA is TGCAGCGTTGGGAGCGGGAGTTACGAGCAGTACTTC. This encodes CSVGSGSYEQYF. The chain has TRBV29-1 and TRBJ2-7; 8 nucleotides match TRBD2. The germline V gene has CDR1 SQVTM and CDR2 ANQGSEA. The CDR3 totals 12 residues. Trimming at V came to 4 bases and at J to 4 bases, leaving 3 bases not matched to a gene.

This rearrangement joins TRBV9 to TRBJ2-7; unclear D gene. The CDR3 is 13 amino acids. V dropped 4 bases and J dropped 5 bases, with 13 bases sitting between them. Germline values: CDR1 SGDLS, CDR2 YYNGEE. The CDR3 region is CASSPSSADEQYF. In DNA, the CDR3 is TGTGCCAGCAGCCCCAGCTCCGCGGACGAGCAGTACTTC.

This clonotype was counted between two and nine times. This chain joins TRBV19 and TRBJ2-1, with a tentative D call TRBD2 (5 bases). The CDR3 runs 14 residues. The germline CDR1 and CDR2 sequences are LNHDA and SQIVND (reference sequence). Trimming removed 3 bases from V and 4 bases from J, with 10 bases in between. The CDR3 bases are TGTGCCAGTAGTATGGACGGGATGTACAATGAGCAGTTCTTC. As protein: CASSMDGMYNEQFF.

The V gene is TRBV7-2, the J gene TRBJ2-7; D may be TRBD1 (6 bases). Trimming took 1 base from V and 9 from J, leaving 7 bases between them. This CDR3 comprises 11 residues. Germline V gene data show CDR1 as SGHTA and CDR2 as FQGNSA. This chain's CDR3 is CASSLGGGQYF. The CDR3 bases are TGTGCCAGCAGCTTAGGAGGGGGGCAGTACTTC.

The rearrangement uses TRBV10-3 and TRBJ2-1; TRBD1 matches 8 bases. V shed 7 bases, J shed 6 bases, and the junction held 11 bases outside the gene matches. The CDR3 extends over 15 amino acids. Germline V CDR1 and CDR2: ENHRY, SYGVKD. Here the CDR3 DNA reads TGTGCCATCATGTCTTCCGGGACAGGATCCAATGAGCAGTTCTTC. It yields the protein CAIMSSGTGSNEQFF.

The chain has TRBV7-2 and TRBJ2-6; D not certain. This CDR3 contains 15 residues. Trimming removed 5 bases from V and 0 bases from J, with 8 bases in between. Germline CDR1 and CDR2: SGHTA and FQGNSA. The CDR3 bases are TGTGCCAGCAGCACAGTTAACTCTGGGGCCAACGTCCTGACTTTC. Translation gives CASSTVNSGANVLTF.

In regard to this clonotype: At one of its ends the junction is not consistent with the germline gene, which may arise from a read error. This chain links TRBV20-1 with TRBJ2-3; weak D call: TRBD2 (9 bases). Germline V CDR1 and CDR2: DFQATT, SNEGSKA (reference sequence). The CDR3 is 13 residues long. The CDR3: CSRSGRGTGTQYF. CDR3 DNA: TGCAGTCGTAGCGGGAGAGGGACAGGTACGCAGTATTTT.